These 31 T cell receptor beta chains share one sample of origin, sequenced in a study of T cell repertoires in cytomegalovirus infection. A single record per CDR3 protein comes from TCRdb applying MiXCR to the reads. Of approximately 140,000 distinct CDR3 sequences in the sample, 5.5% to 8% were seen once. Sequencing was performed on PBMCs. These receptors were obtained from a human donor in good health (CMV status not recorded). Some clones in this sample may be carry-over from other donors' samples.

In its sample, this clonotype was seen a few times. CDR3 nucleotides: TGCAGTGCTAGGAAGTCAGGACCAACCTACGAGCAGTACTTC. Translating gives CSARKSGPTYEQYF. The chain is built from TRBV20-1 and TRBJ2-7, with D unclear. Germline V gives CDR1 DFQATT, CDR2 SNEGSKA (reference sequence). The V end was cut by 3 bases, the J end by 2 bases, with 14 bases between. The CDR3 spans 14 residues.

Many counts were recorded for this clonotype. The chain uses TRBV20-1 and TRBJ1-5; D might be TRBD1 (6 bases). V lost 2 bases and J lost 0, with 17 bases in between. The germline gives CDR1 DFQATT, CDR2 SNEGSKA (reference sequence). This CDR3 contains 17 residues. The CDR3 sequence is CSARRDRTLASNQPQHF. In DNA, the CDR3 is TGCAGTGCTAGAAGAGACAGGACTCTCGCTAGCAATCAGCCCCAGCATTTT.

This clonotype was counted ten times or more. The genes are TRBV7-2 and TRBJ1-1; tentatively, D is TRBD1 (6 bases). Trimming pared 5 bases from V and 5 bases from J, leaving 18 bases between. Looked up from germline, CDR1 is SGHTA and CDR2 is FQGNSA. The length of the CDR3 is 15 residues. The CDR3: CASSPLRGGDTEAFF. CDR3 nucleotides: TGTGCCAGCAGCCCTCTAAGAGGGGGTGATACTGAAGCTTTCTTT.

This clonotype was picked up many times. The V and J genes are TRBV2 and TRBJ2-1, with D perhaps matching TRBD1 (5 bases). Looked up from germline, CDR1 is SNHLY and CDR2 is FYNNEI. CDR3 size: 16 residues. V shed 6 bases and J shed 1 base, with 16 bases lying between them. The CDR3 DNA reads TGTGCCAGCAGCGTTACAGGTACTCAGTCCTACAATGAGCAGTTCTTC. Its protein is CASSVTGTQSYNEQFF. Looking up the rest from reference TRBV2 and TRBJ2-1 gives the full variable domain: EPEVTQTPSHQVTQMGQEVILRCVPISNHLYFYWYRQILGQKVEFLVSFYNNEISEKSEIFDDQFSVERPDGSNFTLKIRSTKLEDSAMYFCASSVTGTQSYNEQFFGPGTRLTVL.

This clonotype was seen a single time. The V gene is TRBV24-1, the J gene TRBJ1-5; D is ambiguous. Germline CDR1 is KGHDR and CDR2 is SFDVKD. Trimming shortened V by 6 bases and J by 1 base, and 9 bases separated the two germline ends. CDR3 length: 14 amino acids. Here the CDR3 reads CATSRSGSNQPQHF. The CDR3, as DNA: TGTGCCACCAGTCGTTCGGGAAGCAATCAGCCCCAGCATTTT.

This clonotype was counted many times. This sequence joins TRBV7-2 and TRBJ1-1; 8 nucleotides match TRBD1. The CDR3 runs to 16 residues. Per germline, CDR1 SGHTA and CDR2 FQGNSA. V lost 1 base to trimming and J lost 1 base; unmatched junction nucleotides: 5. Here the CDR3 reads CASSLVGTGRNTEAFF. Here the CDR3 DNA reads TGTGCCAGCAGCTTAGTGGGGACAGGAAGGAACACTGAAGCTTTCTTT.

This clonotype was counted at least ten times. This chain connects TRBV14 to TRBJ1-1; no definite D call. The CDR3 runs to 15 residues. V lost 2 bases, J lost 0 bases, and 10 bases lay in between. In germline, CDR1 is SGHDN, CDR2 FVKESK. Here the CDR3 DNA reads TGTGCCAGCAGCCAATTGGGAGCCTTGAACACTGAAGCTTTCTTT. The encoded protein is CASSQLGALNTEAFF.

The chain joins TRBV28 to TRBJ1-1; 9 bases align to TRBD1. This CDR3 comprises 16 residues. Germline-derived CDR1 and CDR2 are MDHEN and SYDVKM. V was pared by 3 bases and J by 4 bases, with 9 bases of the junction left unmatched. The CDR3 reads CASSLLGTGSGTEAFF. The CDR3, as DNA: TGTGCCAGCAGTTTGCTTGGGACAGGGAGCGGCACTGAAGCTTTCTTT.

This clonotype was seen at least ten times. The genes are TRBV7-2 and TRBJ1-1, with D perhaps TRBD1 (6 bases). Trimming shortened V by 8 bases and J by 6 bases, and 19 bases separated the two germline ends. This CDR3 has 14 residues. Germline V gives CDR1 SGHTA, CDR2 FQGNSA. This CDR3 is CASGMGANRAEAFF. For the CDR3, the DNA is TGTGCCAGCGGCATGGGGGCCAACCGGGCTGAAGCTTTCTTT.

Only a few counts were recorded for this clonotype. V gene TRBV19 combines with J gene TRBJ1-1; 9 bases align to TRBD1. This CDR3 is 14 amino acids long. Per germline, CDR1 LNHDA and CDR2 SQIVND (reference sequence). V gave up 4 bases and J gave up 6 bases; unmatched junction bases: 6. CDR3 DNA sequence: TGTGCCAGTAGTAGTCCGGGACAGGGTCCTGAAGCTTTCTTT. Protein sequence: CASSSPGQGPEAFF.

The chain employs TRBV20-1 and TRBJ2-7; D may be TRBD2 (6 bases). This CDR3 contains 14 residues. Trimming shortened V by 8 bases and J by 2 bases, and 19 bases separated the two germline ends. Germline loops: CDR1 DFQATT, CDR2 SNEGSKA (reference sequence). The CDR3 loop is CSHTRARGTYEQYF. DNA for the CDR3: TGCAGTCACACCCGGGCCCGGGGGACCTACGAGCAGTACTTC.

The sample holds a few counts of this clonotype. The rearrangement joins TRBV5-1 to TRBJ1-2; D possibly corresponds to TRBD1 (5 bases). Looked up from germline, CDR1 is SGHRS and CDR2 is YFSETQ. The V and J ends lost 0 bases and 8 bases respectively, with 11 bases between them. The CDR3 sequence is 13 residues long. The CDR3 coding sequence is TGCGCCAGCAGCTTGGAGGGGTTTGGGGGCTACACCTTC. Translated: CASSLEGFGGYTF. Complete variable domain (other parts from reference TRBV5-1 and TRBJ1-2): KAGVTQTPRYLIKTRGQQVTLSCSPISGHRSVSWYQQTPGQGLQFLFEYFSETQRNKGNFPGRFSGRQFSNSRSEMNVSTLELGDSALYLCASSLEGFGGYTFGSGTRLTVV.

This clonotype appeared a few times. V usage is TRBV5-5 and J usage is TRBJ1-5, with D possibly TRBD1 on 5 matching bases. V lost 3 bases, J lost 7 bases, and 14 bases lay in between. In germline, CDR1 is SGHKS, CDR2 YYEKEE (reference sequence). The CDR3 covers 14 residues. In DNA, the CDR3 is TGTGCCAGCAGCTATGGGGGGTTCGCGCAGCCCCAGCATTTT. The encoded protein is CASSYGGFAQPQHF. Full variable domain (remainder filled in from reference TRBV5-5 and TRBJ1-5): DAGVTQSPTHLIKTRGQQVTLRCSPISGHKSVSWYQQVLGQGPQFIFQYYEKEERGRGNFPDRFSARQFPNYSSELNVNALLLGDSALYLCASSYGGFAQPQHFGDGTRLSIL.

Ten or more counts support this clonotype. The V and J genes are TRBV11-2 and TRBJ2-1; D is unclear. V was shortened by 5 bases and J by 7 bases, with 15 bases between the two germline ends. In germline, CDR1 is SGHAT, CDR2 FQNNGV. There are 14 residues in the CDR3. The CDR3 region is CASSPPTTGNEQFF. The CDR3 DNA reads TGTGCCAGCAGCCCCCCCACGACTGGGAATGAGCAGTTCTTC.

This rearrangement joins TRBV27 to TRBJ2-2, with D tentatively TRBD1 or TRBD2 (6 bases each). The CDR3 totals 20 residues. V dropped 3 bases and J dropped 3 bases, with 26 bases sitting between them. The V gene's germline CDR1 is MNHEY and CDR2 SMNVEV (reference sequence). The CDR3 DNA sequence: TGTGCCAGCAGTTTTAAACTTCCCCGCGAGACGGGGGCCTACACCGGGGAGCTGTTTTTT. Translated: CASSFKLPRETGAYTGELFF.

The table lists this clonotype with many counts. The V call is TRBV7-6, the J call TRBJ2-1; 10 bases map to TRBD1. V was pared by 5 bases and J by 5 bases, with 12 bases of the junction left unmatched. This CDR3 has 17 amino acids. CDR1 SGHVS and CDR2 FNYEAQ come from the germline V gene. The CDR3 bases are TGTGCCAGCAGCACAAGGCCGGGACAGGGGTACAACAATGAGCAGTTCTTC. It yields the protein CASSTRPGQGYNNEQFF.

This sequence joins TRBV2 and TRBJ2-5, with D maybe TRBD2 (6 bases). V dropped 6 bases and J dropped 2 bases, with 16 bases sitting between them. The CDR3 loop spans 15 amino acids. Germline loops: CDR1 SNHLY, CDR2 FYNNEI. The CDR3 sequence is CASSRNGLPQETQYF. DNA for the CDR3: TGTGCCAGCAGCCGAAACGGACTACCACAAGAGACCCAGTACTTC.

This clonotype was recorded many times. V gene TRBV7-9 combines with J gene TRBJ1-4, with 7 bases lining up with TRBD1. V dropped 4 bases and J dropped 5; count of bases not matched to a gene: 10. Germline V lookup: CDR1 SEHNR, CDR2 FQNEAQ (reference sequence). There are 16 residues in the CDR3. Here the CDR3 DNA reads TGTGCCAGCAGCTCAACTTTCGGGACAGTAAATGAAAAACTGTTTTTT. It codes for CASSSTFGTVNEKLFF.

This clonotype appeared many times. The gene calls are TRBV15 and TRBJ2-5, with D unclear. Germline lookup yields CDR1 LNHNV and CDR2 YYDKDF (reference sequence). The V and J ends lost 1 base and 1 base respectively, with 13 bases between them. The CDR3 length is 16 residues. This CDR3 is CATSRVGSASQETQYF. The CDR3 bases are TGTGCCACCAGCAGAGTAGGGTCGGCTAGCCAAGAGACCCAGTACTTC.

This clonotype was detected only a few times. CDR3 DNA: TGTGCCAGCAGTTTAGGCACAAGGGGCAATCAGCCCCAGCATTTT. Protein product: CASSLGTRGNQPQHF. The J gene is TRBJ1-5, the V gene TRBV12-3 or TRBV12-4, with unresolved D. Trimming shortened V by 1 base and J by 2 bases, and 9 bases separated the two germline ends. CDR3 length: 15 residues.

This clonotype occurred a few times. V gene TRBV27 combines with J gene TRBJ1-2, with 8 nucleotides matching TRBD1. After removal of 3 bases from V and 6 bases from J, the junction contained 6 bases not matched to a gene. Germline assignment: CDR1 MNHEY and CDR2 SMNVEV (reference sequence). This CDR3 comprises 14 residues. The CDR3 is CASSLLAGGDGYTF. DNA of the CDR3: TGTGCCAGCAGTTTGTTGGCAGGGGGCGATGGCTACACCTTC.

V is TRBV2 and J is TRBJ2-5, with unresolved D. The CDR3 length is 14 residues. With 3 bases removed from V and 0 bases from J, the gap between germline ends came to 8 bases. The germline CDR1 and CDR2 sequences are SNHLY and FYNNEI. The CDR3 region is CASSEGTYQETQYF. CDR3 nucleotide sequence: TGTGCCAGCAGTGAGGGAACGTACCAAGAGACCCAGTACTTC. Full variable domain (missing parts from reference TRBV2 and TRBJ2-5): EPEVTQTPSHQVTQMGQEVILRCVPISNHLYFYWYRQILGQKVEFLVSFYNNEISEKSEIFDDQFSVERPDGSNFTLKIRSTKLEDSAMYFCASSEGTYQETQYFGPGTRLLVL.

This clonotype appeared many times. The chain links TRBV7-2 to TRBJ2-4; TRBD1 agrees at 7 bases. Germline CDR1 reads SGHTA; CDR2 reads FQGNSA. This CDR3 region has 15 residues. Trimming took 5 bases from V and 0 from J; bases not matched to a gene: 4. CDR3 nucleotide sequence: TGTGCCAGCAGCCCTCAGGGGGTAGCCAAAAACATTCAGTACTTC. This sequence encodes CASSPQGVAKNIQYF.

This clonotype showed up just once. Just one base apart from a much larger clone, this may be a read error. The chain joins TRBV28 to TRBJ1-5; no definite D call. This CDR3 contains 14 residues. Trimming took off 7 bases at V and 5 bases at J, with 15 bases between the two ends. The germline V gene encodes CDR1 MDHEN and CDR2 SYDVKM. The CDR3 region has the DNA TGTGCCAGCAAGACTCCTATCGGTTATCAGCCCCAGCATTTT. It is translated as CASKTPIGYQPQHF.

This clonotype has ten or more counts. The CDR3: CASSLRGGAVEQYF. CDR3 DNA: TGTGCCAGCAGCTTACGCGGGGGGGCCGTCGAGCAGTACTTC. The chain couples TRBV5-4 to TRBJ2-7; 9 bases are a match to TRBD2. Germline V gene data show CDR1 as SGHNT and CDR2 as YYREEE (reference sequence). Trimming took 2 bases from V and 6 from J; bases not matched to a gene: 6. The CDR3 loop spans 14 amino acids.

V gene TRBV6-2 or TRBV6-3 combines with J gene TRBJ2-7, with D perhaps being TRBD1 or TRBD2 (5 bases each). Trimming left V 6 bases short and J 3 bases short, with 21 bases between. CDR1 MNHEY and CDR2 SVGEGT come from the germline V gene. The CDR3 sequence is 16 residues long. Here the CDR3 reads CASRSDVGRRIYEQYF. In nucleotides, the CDR3 is TGTGCCAGCAGGAGTGATGTGGGACGGAGGATCTACGAGCAGTACTTC.

The rearrangement joins TRBV6-1 to TRBJ2-3; D is tentatively TRBD1 or TRBD2 (5 bases each). Germline CDR1 MNHNS, CDR2 SASEGT. Trimming pared 6 bases from V and 2 bases from J, leaving 15 bases between. There are 15 residues in the CDR3. CDR3 bases: TGTGCCAGCAGCTTTGGGGCAGCGGCCACAGATACGCAGTATTTT. Translation: CASSFGAAATDTQYF.

This chain links TRBV13 with TRBJ2-7; D call uncertain. Trimming shortened V by 6 bases and J by 1 base, and 13 bases separated the two germline ends. Per the germline V gene, CDR1 is PRHDT and CDR2 is FYEKMQ (reference sequence). The CDR3 totals 14 residues. The CDR3 spells CASRRMGRSYEQYF. CDR3 nucleotide sequence: TGTGCCAGCAGAAGAATGGGCAGGTCCTACGAGCAGTACTTC.

This clonotype appeared many times. This chain links TRBV7-8 with TRBJ2-2; D is unclear. The germline gives CDR1 SGHVS, CDR2 FQNEAQ. The CDR3 length is 13 residues. Trimming stripped 11 bases from V and 4 bases from J, with 14 bases between. The CDR3: CAGRALPTGELFF. The CDR3 DNA reads TGTGCCGGCCGGGCATTACCCACCGGGGAGCTGTTTTTT.

Many counts were recorded for this clonotype. The chain has TRBV5-5 and TRBJ2-3, with D perhaps matching TRBD1 (6 bases). The CDR3 has 20 residues. Germline V gene lookup returns CDR1 SGHKS and CDR2 YYEKEE (reference sequence). Trimming took off 2 bases at V and 4 bases at J, with 29 bases between the two ends. The CDR3 here is CASSLGAVLEGTGLADTQYF. CDR3 sequence (DNA): TGTGCCAGCAGCTTAGGAGCGGTCCTAGAGGGAACAGGGTTGGCAGATACGCAGTATTTT.

This clonotype appeared a few times. The genes are TRBV2 and TRBJ2-7, with 7 bases aligning to TRBD1. Germline CDR1 SNHLY, CDR2 FYNNEI. V dropped 7 bases and J dropped 2; count of bases not matched to a gene: 5. There are 13 residues in the CDR3. CDR3 in amino acids: CASTRQGAYEQYF. As DNA, the CDR3 is TGTGCCAGCACTCGACAGGGAGCCTACGAGCAGTACTTC. The whole variable domain, remainder taken from reference TRBV2 and TRBJ2-7, is EPEVTQTPSHQVTQMGQEVILRCVPISNHLYFYWYRQILGQKVEFLVSFYNNEISEKSEIFDDQFSVERPDGSNFTLKIRSTKLEDSAMYFCASTRQGAYEQYFGPGTRLTVT.